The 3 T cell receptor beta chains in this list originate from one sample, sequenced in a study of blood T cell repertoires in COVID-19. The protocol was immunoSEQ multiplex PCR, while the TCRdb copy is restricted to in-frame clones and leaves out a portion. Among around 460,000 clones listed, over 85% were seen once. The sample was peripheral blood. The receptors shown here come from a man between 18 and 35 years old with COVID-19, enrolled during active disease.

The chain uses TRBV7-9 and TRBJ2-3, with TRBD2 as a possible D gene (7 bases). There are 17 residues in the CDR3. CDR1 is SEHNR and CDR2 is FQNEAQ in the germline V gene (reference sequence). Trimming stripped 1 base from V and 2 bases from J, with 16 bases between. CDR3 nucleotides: TGTGCCAGCAGCTTAGATCGGGGGGCGAGGTACACAGATACGCAGTATTTT. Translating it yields CASSLDRGARYTDTQYF. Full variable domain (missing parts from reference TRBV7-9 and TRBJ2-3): DTGVSQNPRHKITKRGQNVTFRCDPISEHNRLYWYRQTLGQGPEFLTYFQNEAQLEKSRLLSDRFSAERPKGSFSTLEIQRTEQGDSAMYLCASSLDRGARYTDTQYFGPGTRLTVL.

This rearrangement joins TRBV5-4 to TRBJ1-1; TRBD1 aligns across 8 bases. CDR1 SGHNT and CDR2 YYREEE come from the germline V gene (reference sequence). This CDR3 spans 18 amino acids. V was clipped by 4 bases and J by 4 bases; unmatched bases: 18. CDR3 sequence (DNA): TGTGCCAGCAGCCCAACTCCCGGGGCAGGGGGCCGGGGCACTGAAGCTTTCTTT. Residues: CASSPTPGAGGRGTEAFF.

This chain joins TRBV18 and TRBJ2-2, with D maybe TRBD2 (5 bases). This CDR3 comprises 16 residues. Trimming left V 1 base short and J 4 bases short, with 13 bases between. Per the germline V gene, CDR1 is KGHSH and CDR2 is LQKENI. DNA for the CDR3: TGTGCCAGCTCACCACTTTCACTAGTCGGCACCGGGGAGCTGTTTTTT. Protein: CASSPLSLVGTGELFF.